The clone carrying this TCR beta chain was seen only a few times. The target antigen is unknown. The CDR3 spans 15 residues. Germline CDR1 SGHRS, CDR2 YFSETQ. Trimming took 1 base from V and 1 from J, leaving 11 bases between them. Libraries were prepared by immunoSEQ multiplex PCR; TCRdb keeps only in-frame clonotypes and omits some of them. The sample carries roughly 80,000 clones, roughly 80% recorded once. These data belong to a study of OX40 agonist ivuxolimab in advanced cancers. Regarding the study as a whole: Certain nonresponding patients likewise had low normalized T-cell clonal expansion. The mean number of expanded clones was higher in CD8+ T cells than in CD4+.

The starting material was CD4+ or CD8+ T cells sorted from blood, obtained in a trial of the OX40 agonist ivuxolimab. The clonotype was recovered from an adult with an advanced solid tumor such as melanoma, head and neck, liver or kidney cancer. The rearrangement links TRBV5-1 to TRBJ1-1, with unresolved D. The CDR3 loop is CASSLSQTTNTEAFF. The CDR3 DNA follows: TGCGCCAGCAGCTTGTCTCAGACGACGAACACTGAAGCTTTCTTT.